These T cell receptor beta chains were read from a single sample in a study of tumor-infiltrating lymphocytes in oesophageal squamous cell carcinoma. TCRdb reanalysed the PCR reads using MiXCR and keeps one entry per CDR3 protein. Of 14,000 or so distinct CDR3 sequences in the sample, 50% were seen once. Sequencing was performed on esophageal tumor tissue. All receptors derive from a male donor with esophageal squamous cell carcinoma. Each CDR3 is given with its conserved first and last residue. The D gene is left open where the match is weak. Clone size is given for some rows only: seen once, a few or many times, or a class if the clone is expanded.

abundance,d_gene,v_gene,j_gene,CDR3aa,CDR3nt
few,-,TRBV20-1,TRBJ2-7,CSARDPDGPYEQYF,TGCAGTGCTAGAGATCCGGACGGACCCTACGAGCAGTACTTC
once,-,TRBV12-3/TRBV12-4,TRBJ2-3,CASRPGHLRSSSTDTQYF,TGTGCCAGCAGACCGGGACACCTTAGGTCCTCTAGCACAGATACGCAGTATTTT
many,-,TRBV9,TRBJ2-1,CASSAGSSYSYNEQFF,TGTGCCAGCAGCGCCGGCTCATCATACTCCTACAATGAGCAGTTCTTC
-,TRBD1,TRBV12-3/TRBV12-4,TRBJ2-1,CASSLALDRGLSYNEQFF,TGTGCCAGCAGTTTAGCGCTGGACAGGGGGCTCTCCTACAATGAGCAGTTCTTC
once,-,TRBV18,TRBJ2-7,CASSPRSSEQYF,TGTGCCAGCTCACCGAGATCTAGCGAGCAGTACTTC
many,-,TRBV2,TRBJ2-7,CASSAGGSGYEQYF,TGTGCCAGCAGTGCTGGAGGGAGTGGCTACGAGCAGTACTTC
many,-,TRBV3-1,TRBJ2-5,CASSRSPQSQETQYF,TGTGCCAGCAGCCGTAGTCCGCAGTCCCAAGAGACCCAGTACTTC
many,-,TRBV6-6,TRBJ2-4,CASSYSRSVGNIQYF,TGTGCCAGCAGTTACTCGAGAAGTGTGGGCAACATTCAGTACTTC
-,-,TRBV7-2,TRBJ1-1,CASSRRNGATEAFF,TGTGCCAGCAGCCGTCGTAACGGGGCCACTGAAGCTTTCTTT
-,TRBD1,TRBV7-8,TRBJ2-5,CASSLQGTDQETQYF,TGTGCCAGCAGCTTACAGGGGACAGACCAAGAGACCCAGTACTTC
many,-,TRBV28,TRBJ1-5,CASSLPGGQPQHF,TGTGCCAGCAGTCTCCCGGGTGGGCAGCCCCAGCATTTT
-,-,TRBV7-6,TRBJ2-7,CASSLADGNEQYF,TGTGCCAGCAGCTTAGCCGACGGGAATGAGCAGTACTTC
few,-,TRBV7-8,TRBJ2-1,CASSLGYSNEQFF,TGTGCCAGCAGCTTAGGCTATTCCAATGAGCAGTTCTTC
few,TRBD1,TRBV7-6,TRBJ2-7,CASSSGTGSSYEQYF,TGTGCCAGCAGCTCAGGGACAGGGAGCTCCTACGAGCAGTACTTC
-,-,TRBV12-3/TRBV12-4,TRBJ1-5,CASSPRQVGQPQHF,TGTGCCAGCAGTCCGAGGCAGGTAGGACAGCCCCAGCATTTT
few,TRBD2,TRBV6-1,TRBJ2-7,CASSEVAGALYEQYF,TGTGCCAGCAGTGAAGTAGCGGGGGCCCTTTACGAGCAGTACTTC
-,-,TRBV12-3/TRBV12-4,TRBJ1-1,CASRRQVMNTEAFF,TGTGCCAGCAGGCGACAGGTTATGAACACTGAAGCTTTCTTT
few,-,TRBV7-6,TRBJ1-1,CASSLGENTEAFF,TGTGCTAGCAGCTTAGGGGAGAACACTGAAGCTTTCTTT
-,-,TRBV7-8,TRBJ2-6,CASSPQPVSGANVLTF,TGTGCCAGCAGCCCCCAGCCCGTCTCTGGGGCCAACGTCCTGACTTTC
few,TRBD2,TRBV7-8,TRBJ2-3,CASTSLAGMDTQYF,TGTGCCAGCACTTCTTTAGCGGGAATGGATACGCAGTATTTT
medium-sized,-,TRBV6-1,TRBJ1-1,CASSSTATEAFF,TGTGCCAGCAGTTCGACAGCCACTGAAGCTTTCTTT
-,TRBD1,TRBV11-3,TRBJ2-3,CASSTRQGPDTQYF,TGTGCCAGCAGCACGCGACAGGGCCCAGATACGCAGTATTTT
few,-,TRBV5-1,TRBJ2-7,CASSWEYEYEQYF,TGCGCCAGCAGCTGGGAATACGAATACGAGCAGTACTTC
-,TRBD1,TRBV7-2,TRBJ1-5,CASSSVGDRGRAQHF,TGTGCCAGCAGCTCGGTGGGGGACAGGGGAAGAGCCCAGCATTTT
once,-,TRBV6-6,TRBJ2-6,CASSYGAGIAGANVLTF,TGTGCCAGCAGTTACGGCGCAGGTATAGCTGGGGCCAACGTCCTGACTTTC
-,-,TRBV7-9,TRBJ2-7,CASSMISSNEQYF,TGTGCCAGCAGCATGATCTCCAGTAACGAGCAGTACTTC
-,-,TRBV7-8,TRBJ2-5,CASSLVSGPETQYF,TGTGCCAGCAGCTTAGTTTCAGGGCCTGAGACCCAGTACTTC
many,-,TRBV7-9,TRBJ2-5,CASSYPDGTRDQYF,TGTGCCAGCAGCTACCCGGACGGGACGAGAGACCAGTACTTC
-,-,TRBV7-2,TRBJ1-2,CASSFSHEANYGYNF,TGTGCCAGCAGCTTCTCCCACGAAGCTAACTATGGCTACAACTTC
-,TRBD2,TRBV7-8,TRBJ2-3,CASSSPAGGGDSTDTQYF,TGTGCCAGCAGCTCTCCAGCGGGAGGAGGGGATAGCACAGATACGCAGTATTTT
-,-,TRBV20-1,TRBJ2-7,CSAWSGGAGEQYF,TGCAGTGCGTGGTCCGGGGGTGCCGGCGAGCAGTACTTC
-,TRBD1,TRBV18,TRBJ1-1,CASSPTRQGLPSSTEAFF,TGTGCCAGCTCACCCACCCGACAGGGACTCCCCTCGAGCACTGAAGCTTTCTTT
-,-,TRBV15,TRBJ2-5,CATSRGTMYETQYF,TGTGCCACCAGCAGAGGGACTATGTACGAGACCCAGTACTTC
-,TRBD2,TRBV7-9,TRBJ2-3,CASSTTSGRVADTQYF,TGTGCCAGCAGCACGACTAGCGGGAGAGTCGCAGATACGCAGTATTTT
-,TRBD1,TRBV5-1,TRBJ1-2,CASSLQGHHYGYTF,TGCGCCAGCAGCTTACAGGGGCACCACTATGGCTACACCTTC
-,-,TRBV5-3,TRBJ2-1,CASSLDIGQSSYNEQFF,TGCGCCAGCAGCTTAGACATCGGACAAAGCTCCTACAATGAGCAGTTCTTC
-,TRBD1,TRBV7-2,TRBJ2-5,CASSPQTGWGETQYF,TGTGCCAGCAGCCCACAGACAGGGTGGGGGGAGACCCAGTACTTC
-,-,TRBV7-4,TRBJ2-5,CASSLVGLTQETQYF,TGTGCCAGCAGCTTAGTTGGGCTGACGCAAGAGACCCAGTACTTC
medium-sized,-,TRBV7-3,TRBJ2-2,CASSLSRGTGELFF,TGTGCCAGCAGCTTATCTCGAGGAACCGGGGAGCTGTTTTTT
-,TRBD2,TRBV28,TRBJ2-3,CASSLSRLAGGIDTQYF,TGTGCCAGCAGTTTATCCAGACTAGCGGGAGGGATAGATACGCAGTATTTT
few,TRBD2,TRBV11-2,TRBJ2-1,CASSLSPLAGEGEQFF,TGTGCCAGCAGCTTATCCCCACTAGCGGGAGAGGGTGAGCAGTTCTTC
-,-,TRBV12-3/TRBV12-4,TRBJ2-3,CASTVTADTQYF,TGTGCCAGCACCGTGACGGCAGATACGCAGTATTTT
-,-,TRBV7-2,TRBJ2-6,CASSFYGRYSGANVLTF,TGTGCCAGCAGCTTTTATGGCCGGTACTCTGGGGCCAACGTCCTGACTTTC
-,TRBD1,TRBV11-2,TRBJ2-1,CASSLDHRGLTEQFF,TGTGCCAGCAGCTTAGATCACAGGGGGCTGACTGAGCAGTTCTTC
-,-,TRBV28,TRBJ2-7,CASSFLRAGTYEQYF,TGTGCCAGCAGTTTTCTGAGGGCTGGAACCTACGAGCAGTACTTC
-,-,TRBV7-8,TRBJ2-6,CASSLADYHSGANVLTF,TGTGCCAGCAGCTTAGCGGACTACCACTCTGGGGCCAACGTCCTGACTTTC
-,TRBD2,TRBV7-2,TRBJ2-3,CASSLDGRGVDTQYF,TGTGCCAGCAGCTTAGACGGGAGGGGGGTAGATACGCAGTATTTT
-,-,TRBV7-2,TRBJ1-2,CASSLVGYTF,TGTGCCAGCAGCTTAGTTGGCTACACCTTC
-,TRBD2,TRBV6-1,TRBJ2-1,CASTGLAGLYNEQFF,TGTGCCAGCACTGGACTAGCGGGGTTATACAATGAGCAGTTCTTC
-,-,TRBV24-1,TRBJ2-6,CATSDSTAVSGANVLTF,TGTGCCACCAGTGATTCGACAGCCGTCTCTGGGGCCAACGTCCTGACTTTC
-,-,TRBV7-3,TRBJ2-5,CASSLNGGQETQYF,TGTGCCAGCAGCTTAAACGGGGGGCAGGAGACCCAGTACTTC
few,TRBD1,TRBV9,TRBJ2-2,CASSGSGTGYTGELFF,TGTGCCAGCAGCGGTTCCGGGACAGGGTACACCGGGGAGCTGTTTTTT
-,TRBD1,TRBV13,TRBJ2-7,CASAWGQGNDEQYF,TGTGCCAGCGCGTGGGGACAGGGAAATGACGAGCAGTACTTC
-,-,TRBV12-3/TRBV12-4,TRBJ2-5,CASSSLRETQYF,TGTGCCAGCAGTTCCCTGCGAGAGACCCAGTACTTC
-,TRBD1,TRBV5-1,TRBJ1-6,CASSFGQGARNSPLHF,TGCGCCAGCAGCTTTGGACAGGGGGCACGGAATTCACCCCTCCACTTT
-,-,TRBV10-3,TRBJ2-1,CAISEAPGEQFF,TGTGCCATCAGTGAGGCGCCAGGGGAGCAGTTCTTC
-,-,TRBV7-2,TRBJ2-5,CASSFQGRTGELYF,TGTGCCAGCAGCTTCCAGGGAAGGACCGGGGAGCTGTACTTC
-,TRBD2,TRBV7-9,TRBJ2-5,CASSLLAGQETQYF,TGTGCCAGCAGCTTATTAGCGGGTCAAGAGACCCAGTACTTC
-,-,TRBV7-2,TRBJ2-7,CASSLRPGEQYF,TGTGCCAGCAGCTTGAGGCCCGGGGAGCAGTACTTC